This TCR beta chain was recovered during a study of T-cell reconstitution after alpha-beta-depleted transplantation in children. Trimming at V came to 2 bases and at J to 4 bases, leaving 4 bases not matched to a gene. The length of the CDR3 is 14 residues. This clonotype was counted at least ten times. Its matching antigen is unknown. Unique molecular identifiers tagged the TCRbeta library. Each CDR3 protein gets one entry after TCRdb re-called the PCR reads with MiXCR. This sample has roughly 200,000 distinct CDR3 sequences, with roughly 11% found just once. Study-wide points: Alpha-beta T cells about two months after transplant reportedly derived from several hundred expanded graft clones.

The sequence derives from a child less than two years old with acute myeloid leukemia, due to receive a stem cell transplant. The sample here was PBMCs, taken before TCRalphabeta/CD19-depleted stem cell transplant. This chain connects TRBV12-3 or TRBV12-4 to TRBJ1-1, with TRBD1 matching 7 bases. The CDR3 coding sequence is TGTGCCAGCAGTTTATGGGGACAGACCACTGAAGCTTTCTTT. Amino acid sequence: CASSLWGQTTEAFF.